Each of the 20 T cell receptor beta chains below was sequenced from the same sample in a study of T cell changes during pregnancy in multiple sclerosis. Some clones are missing from TCRdb's copy, which holds only in-frame ones; the method was immunoSEQ multiplex PCR. The table shows 90,000 or so clones, with 94% occurring only once. The sample consisted of peripheral blood, taken after pregnancy. The receptors were gathered from a female donor in good health, enrolled as a control in a pregnancy study.

The chain carries TRBV7-6 and TRBJ2-2; possible D gene TRBD2, 7 bases. Germline V gene sequence: CDR1 SGHVS, CDR2 FNYEAQ. V lost 4 bases to trimming and J lost 6 bases, with 24 bases between them. The CDR3 is 18 amino acids. CDR3 sequence (DNA): TGTGCCAGCAGCTCCCTCGAGGGGGAGGGCCTATTATCCGGGGAGCTGTTTTTT. Translating it yields CASSSLEGEGLLSGELFF.

The chain has TRBV6-1 and TRBJ1-5; D unresolved. Trimming cost V 1 base and J 2 bases, with 9 bases left between them. The CDR3 has 15 amino acids. CDR1 is MNHNS, CDR2 SASEGT, per germline. DNA of the CDR3: TGTGCCAGCAGTGAAGTTGGGAGGGGCAATCAGCCCCAGCATTTT. The encoded protein is CASSEVGRGNQPQHF.

This chain joins TRBV10-3 and TRBJ1-1; D uncertain. Germline V gene lookup returns CDR1 ENHRY and CDR2 SYGVKD. V lost 2 bases to trimming and J lost 10 bases, with 14 bases between them. CDR3 length: 13 amino acids. Written as DNA, the CDR3 is TGTGCCATCAGTGAGCCGGGTGGCCGAGGAGCTTTCTTT. Protein: CAISEPGGRGAFF.

The chain uses TRBV7-9 and TRBJ2-7; D remains unclear. Looked up from germline, CDR1 is SEHNR and CDR2 is FQNEAQ (reference sequence). Deletions cut 2 bases from V and 1 base from J, with 6 bases between. The CDR3 sequence is 13 residues long. CDR3 nucleotides: TGTGCCAGCAGCTTAACTACATCCTACGAGCAGTACTTC. Protein product: CASSLTTSYEQYF.

The chain recombines TRBV5-1 with TRBJ2-3; D is unclear. The germline V gene has CDR1 SGHRS and CDR2 YFSETQ. The CDR3 is made up of 14 amino acids. V dropped 0 bases and J dropped 3 bases, with 8 bases sitting between them. The CDR3 sequence: CASSLGAITDTQYF. Here the CDR3 DNA reads TGCGCCAGCAGCTTGGGGGCGATAACAGATACGCAGTATTTT.

The chain employs TRBV19 and TRBJ2-1; 9 bases are shared with TRBD2. CDR1 is LNHDA and CDR2 is SQIVND in the germline V gene (reference sequence). This CDR3 is built from 16 residues. The V and J ends lost 10 bases and 3 bases, in that order; junction bases with no gene match: 13. This CDR3 reads CATRDGLTSGYNEQFF. The CDR3, as DNA: TGTGCCACTAGAGACGGGTTGACTAGCGGCTACAATGAGCAGTTCTTC.

This chain joins TRBV4-2 and TRBJ1-5, with D hard to call. The CDR3 consists of 13 residues. V gave up 1 base and J gave up 5 bases, with 6 bases separating them. In germline, CDR1 is LGHNA, CDR2 YNFKEQ. The CDR3 loop is CASSQGSDQPQHF. The DNA for the CDR3 is TGTGCCAGCAGCCAAGGGAGCGATCAGCCCCAGCATTTT.

V gene TRBV5-6 combines with J gene TRBJ2-1; TRBD1 aligns across 7 bases. CDR1 SGHDT and CDR2 YYEEEE come from the germline V gene. The V and J ends lost 4 bases and 0 bases, in that order; junction bases with no gene match: 7. The CDR3 loop spans 16 amino acids. This CDR3 is CASSSIQGSSYNEQFF. CDR3 in DNA: TGTGCCAGCAGCAGTATACAGGGGAGCTCCTACAATGAGCAGTTCTTC. The full variable domain, in which reference TRBV5-6 and TRBJ2-1 provide the parts outside the CDR3, is DAGVTQSPTHLIKTRGQQVTLRCSPKSGHDTVSWYQQALGQGPQFIFQYYEEEERQRGNFPDRFSGHQFPNYSSELNVNALLLGDSALYLCASSSIQGSSYNEQFFGPGTRLTVL.

This chain uses TRBV2 with TRBJ2-5; 14 bases map to TRBD2. J was trimmed by 5 bases and V by 6 bases; bases with no gene match: 11. Germline CDR1 reads SNHLY; CDR2 reads FYNNEI. This CDR3 comprises 17 residues. The DNA for the CDR3 is TGTGCCAGCAGCCTCGGGACTAGCGGGAGTGGGAGGGAGACCCAGTACTTC. Its protein is CASSLGTSGSGRETQYF.

In its sample, this clone was seen a few times. The chain joins TRBV6-1 to TRBJ2-2, with 10 bases identical to TRBD1. The length of the CDR3 is 14 residues. V trimming: 6 bases; J trimming: 9 bases; junction bases outside the gene matches: 7. Germline-derived CDR1 and CDR2 are MNHNS and SASEGT. The CDR3 sequence: CASSLRQGARELFF. CDR3 in DNA: TGTGCCAGCAGCCTCAGACAGGGGGCCCGGGAGCTGTTTTTT.

The V gene is TRBV4-1, the J gene TRBJ2-7, with D unresolved. Germline CDR1 MGHRA, CDR2 YSYEKL. This CDR3 region has 14 residues. The germline V and J ends were trimmed by 1 base and 5 bases, with 12 bases remaining between them. Here the CDR3 DNA reads TGCGCCAGCAGCCAAGCCGGGTCCTCAAACGAGCAGTACTTC. Translated, it gives CASSQAGSSNEQYF.

V and J are TRBV4-1 and TRBJ2-3, with 9 bases matching TRBD2. With V trimmed by 0 bases and J by 4 bases, 17 bases remained unmatched. The CDR3 length is 20 residues. Germline V lookup: CDR1 MGHRA, CDR2 YSYEKL. Written as DNA, the CDR3 is TGCGCCAGCAGCCAAGATTGGCTAGCGGGAACTTCCTCGTGGGCAGATACGCAGTATTTT. Translated: CASSQDWLAGTSSWADTQYF.

V is TRBV5-4 and J is TRBJ2-3; TRBD2 matches at 13 bases. Trimming cost V 5 bases and J 5 bases; bases outside gene matches: 5. The CDR3 has 15 residues. Germline V gene data show CDR1 as SGHNT and CDR2 as YYREEE (reference sequence). This CDR3 is CASRPLAGGIDTQYF. The CDR3 DNA sequence: TGTGCCAGCAGACCACTAGCGGGAGGGATAGATACGCAGTATTTT.

CDR3 coding DNA: TGCAGCGTTGGTCAAGCGGGAGTACCATCCTACGAGCAGTACTTC. Its protein is CSVGQAGVPSYEQYF. The J gene is TRBJ2-7, the V gene TRBV29-1; TRBD2 matches 8 bases. V trimming: 4 bases; J trimming: 1 base; junction bases outside the gene matches: 9. Per the germline V gene, CDR1 is SQVTM and CDR2 is ANQGSEA. CDR3 size: 15 residues.

In nucleotides, the CDR3 is TGTGCCAGCAGTCCCAGCGGTTTAAGCTCCTACAATGAGCAGTTCTTC. It translates to CASSPSGLSSYNEQFF. The V call is TRBV6-7, the J call TRBJ2-1; D possibly corresponds to TRBD2 (5 bases). TRBV6-7 has ORF status, its function being uncertain. This CDR3 is built from 16 residues. Deletions cut 5 bases from V and 0 bases from J, with 14 bases between.

The V gene is TRBV28, the J gene TRBJ2-3; 8 bases match TRBD1. The CDR3 spans 13 residues. V lost 6 bases and J lost 6; bases outside the gene matches: 5. Germline V gene lookup returns CDR1 MDHEN and CDR2 SYDVKM. CDR3 DNA sequence: TGTGCCAGCAGCGGGACAGGCTATGATACGCAGTATTTT. It encodes CASSGTGYDTQYF.

The chain is built from TRBV19 and TRBJ1-1; 10 positions match TRBD1. This CDR3 comprises 15 residues. V was clipped by 6 bases and J by 1 base; unmatched bases: 5. Germline V gene data show CDR1 as LNHDA and CDR2 as SQIVND (reference sequence). CDR3 nucleotides: TGTGCCAGTAGACTCGACAGGGGGCCGAACACTGAAGCTTTCTTT. This codes for CASRLDRGPNTEAFF.

The chain recombines TRBV4-1 with TRBJ2-7; 9 bases match TRBD2. Germline V lookup: CDR1 MGHRA, CDR2 YSYEKL. This CDR3 comprises 14 residues. Trimming removed 5 bases from V and 4 bases from J; junction bases left unmatched: 6. CDR3 DNA: TGCGCCAGCAGCATTAGCGGGAGTGGGTACGAGCAGTACTTC. This codes for CASSISGSGYEQYF.

Worth noting for this clone: No DNA is shown, since the ends of the CDR3 on it are uncertain; the CDR3 is the one TCRdb lists. The chain joins TRBV1 to TRBJ2-1; TRBD2 is the table's D call and was not checked against the DNA. TRBV1 is termed a pseudogene. The CDR3 comprises 15 residues, both ends counted. Here the CDR3 reads CTSSSVVAGGNEQFF.

This sequence joins TRBV7-8 and TRBJ2-1; TRBD2 aligns across 7 bases. CDR1 is SGHVS and CDR2 is FQNEAQ in the germline V gene. Trimming removed 3 bases from V and 1 base from J; junction bases left unmatched: 15. The CDR3 covers 19 residues. The CDR3 DNA reads TGTGCCAGCAGCTTTCCTAGGAGGGAGGGCCCCCGGTCCTACAATGAGCAGTTCTTC. It specifies CASSFPRREGPRSYNEQFF.